This note documents a single T cell receptor (beta chain) sequence. These data come from a study of T cell changes during pregnancy in multiple sclerosis. The CDR3 has 15 amino acids. The germline V gene has CDR1 SEHNR and CDR2 FQNEAQ (reference sequence). V was clipped by 5 bases and J by 2 bases, with 15 bases between them. TCRdb's table, derived via immunoSEQ multiplex PCR, lists solely in-frame clones and lacks some. The sample has 30,000 to 45,000 clones, about nine tenths seen once. This specimen was CD8+ T cells from peripheral blood mononuclear cells, taken in the second trimester of pregnancy. The chain links TRBV7-9 to TRBJ1-1, with D maybe TRBD1 (6 bases). The TCR originated in a female donor with multiple sclerosis, enrolled in a pregnancy study. The CDR3 protein is CASSAYGQPNTEAFF. Here the CDR3 DNA reads TGTGCCAGCAGCGCGTACGGACAGCCTAACACTGAAGCTTTCTTT.